The 21 T cell receptor beta chains presented below share a single source sample, sequenced in a study of blood T cell repertoires in COVID-19. TCRdb's copy holds only in-frame clones and misses some; the assay was immunoSEQ multiplex PCR. In the table there are 120,000 to 150,000 clones, about 89% of which are singletons. Specimen: peripheral blood. The receptors were gathered from a man aged 45-65 years who had recovered from COVID-19.

This clone turned up a few times. The CDR3 reads CASSSGGLGNSPLHF. Here the CDR3 DNA reads TGTGCCAGCAGCTCAGGAGGTCTAGGGAATTCACCCCTCCACTTT. The gene calls are TRBV7-9 and TRBJ1-6, with unresolved D. The length of the CDR3 is 15 residues. Germline CDR1 and CDR2: SEHNR and FQNEAQ (reference sequence). V was pared by 4 bases and J by 7 bases, with 14 bases between. The variable domain in full, completed from reference TRBV7-9 and TRBJ1-6, reads DTGVSQNPRHKITKRGQNVTFRCDPISEHNRLYWYRQTLGQGPEFLTYFQNEAQLEKSRLLSDRFSAERPKGSFSTLEIQRTEQGDSAMYLCASSSGGLGNSPLHFGNGTRLTVT.

V usage is TRBV5-4 and J usage is TRBJ2-4; D gene unclear. CDR1 is SGHNT and CDR2 is YYREEE in the germline V gene (reference sequence). CDR3 length equals 13 residues. The V and J ends lost 3 bases and 4 bases respectively, with 8 bases between them. As DNA, the CDR3 is TGTGCCAGCAGCTCAGACTTAAAAAACATTCAGTACTTC. Its translation: CASSSDLKNIQYF.

This clone was counted a single time. The chain couples TRBV29-1 to TRBJ2-4; TRBD2 might be the D (6 bases). V lost 2 bases to trimming and J lost 0 bases, with 14 bases between them. Germline CDR1 reads SQVTM; CDR2 reads ANQGSEA. This CDR3 region has 16 residues. The CDR3 is CSVESFGGLAKNIQYF. The CDR3 DNA reads TGCAGCGTTGAATCGTTCGGGGGACTAGCCAAAAACATTCAGTACTTC.

The chain combines TRBV6-1 with TRBJ1-6; TRBD1 might be the D (5 bases). This CDR3 has 14 amino acids. Trimming removed 2 bases at V and 8 bases at J, with 10 bases between. Germline V gene sequence: CDR1 MNHNS, CDR2 SASEGT. The CDR3 protein is CASSEQGRDSPLHF. CDR3 coding DNA: TGTGCCAGCAGTGAACAGGGAAGGGATTCACCCCTCCACTTT.

V usage is TRBV9 and J usage is TRBJ2-2, with 9 nucleotides matching TRBD2. With V trimmed by 0 bases and J by 4 bases, 7 bases remained unmatched. The CDR3 extends over 17 amino acids. In germline, CDR1 is SGDLS, CDR2 YYNGEE. CDR3 DNA: TGTGCCAGCAGCGTAGTCCAGCGGGGGGTGAGCACCGGGGAGCTGTTTTTT. It yields the protein CASSVVQRGVSTGELFF.

This clone was seen once. This sequence joins TRBV6-2 or TRBV6-3 and TRBJ2-7; 8 nucleotides agree with TRBD1. The CDR3 has 15 amino acids. J was trimmed by 5 bases and V by 5 bases; bases with no gene match: 11. Germline V gene lookup returns CDR1 MNHEY and CDR2 SVGEGT. CDR3 coding DNA: TGTGCCAGCAGTCCGCACGCGACAGGGGACAACGAGCAGTACTTC. Protein product: CASSPHATGDNEQYF.

This chain uses TRBV27 with TRBJ1-2, with TRBD1 matching over 10 bases. CDR1 is MNHEY, CDR2 SMNVEV, per germline (reference sequence). Trimming took 5 bases from V and 8 from J; bases not matched to a gene: 14. The CDR3 sequence is 16 residues long. The CDR3: CASSPLGGQGIRGYTF. The CDR3 DNA follows: TGTGCCAGCAGTCCCTTGGGGGGACAGGGGATTCGGGGCTACACCTTC.

The gene calls are TRBV4-1 and TRBJ2-7; 7 bases align to TRBD1. After removal of 4 bases from V and 4 bases from J, the junction contained 4 bases not matched to a gene. CDR1 and CDR2 from the germline V gene are MGHRA and YSYEKL. There are 13 residues in the CDR3. CDR3 sequence: CASSLQQGYEQYF. DNA of the CDR3: TGCGCCAGCAGCCTACAACAGGGGTACGAGCAGTACTTC.

This chain connects TRBV7-2 to TRBJ2-1, with TRBD1 matching 9 bases. Unmatched junction bases numbered 3, after V lost 4 bases and J lost 2 bases. Germline V lookup: CDR1 SGHTA, CDR2 FQGNSA. CDR3 size: 15 residues. The CDR3: CASSSRQGAYNEQFF. In nucleotides, the CDR3 is TGTGCCAGCAGCTCCCGACAGGGGGCCTACAATGAGCAGTTCTTC.

The chain recombines TRBV19 with TRBJ2-3, with TRBD2 matching 11 bases. This CDR3 has 16 amino acids. The trim removed 5 bases at V and 4 bases at J, leaving 8 bases unmatched. Germline V CDR1 and CDR2: LNHDA, SQIVND (reference sequence). The CDR3 loop is CASSSTTSGGSDTQYF. For the CDR3, the DNA is TGTGCCAGTAGTTCAACAACTAGCGGGGGCTCAGATACGCAGTATTTT.

J is TRBJ1-1 and V is TRBV9, with D tentatively TRBD1 (5 bases). V dropped 2 bases and J dropped 7 bases, with 18 bases sitting between them. This CDR3 is built from 15 residues. From germline, CDR1 is SGDLS and CDR2 YYNGEE. CDR3 residues: CASSVRRDGLCEAFF. DNA for the CDR3: TGTGCCAGCAGCGTCCGGCGGGACGGCTTATGTGAAGCTTTCTTT.

The chain employs TRBV29-1 and TRBJ2-1, with D perhaps matching TRBD1 (6 bases). The V gene lost 7 bases and the J gene lost 2 bases, with 12 bases spanning the gap. Germline V gene sequence: CDR1 SQVTM, CDR2 ANQGSEA. The CDR3 length is 13 residues. In nucleotides, the CDR3 is TGCAGCGGAACAGGGTCGACCTACAATGAGCAGTTCTTC. Translating it yields CSGTGSTYNEQFF.

The sample holds a few counts of this clone. V is TRBV7-9 and J is TRBJ1-2; 9 bases line up with TRBD1. Germline V gene lookup returns CDR1 SEHNR and CDR2 FQNEAQ (reference sequence). This CDR3 comprises 16 residues. Trimming took 0 bases from V and 9 from J; bases not matched to a gene: 11. The CDR3 DNA reads as TGTGCCAGCAGCTTAGCGCTCACGGGACAGGGTGGGAGCTACACCTTC. This translates into CASSLALTGQGGSYTF.

The rearrangement links TRBV6-5 to TRBJ2-7; TRBD1 agrees at 7 bases. Unmatched junction bases numbered 8, after V lost 6 bases and J lost 3 bases. Germline CDR1 is MNHEY and CDR2 is SVGAGI. This CDR3 spans 14 amino acids. The CDR3 DNA is TGTGCCAGCAGGGTAGGACAGGCACTCTACGAGCAGTACTTC. This gives the protein CASRVGQALYEQYF.

This clone was detected ten times or more. J is TRBJ1-1 and V is TRBV30; 7 bases match TRBD1. The length of the CDR3 is 12 residues. Germline lookup yields CDR1 GTSNPN and CDR2 SVGIG (reference sequence). V shed 4 bases, J shed 5 bases, and the junction held 4 bases outside the gene matches. The CDR3 coding sequence is TGTGCCTGGACCTCAGGGGGTACTGAAGCTTTCTTT. Amino acid sequence: CAWTSGGTEAFF.

The chain couples TRBV9 to TRBJ1-2, with TRBD1 identical over 7 bases. Germline V CDR1 and CDR2: SGDLS, YYNGEE. CDR3 size: 18 residues. Trimming cost V 0 bases and J 0 bases; bases outside gene matches: 11. DNA of the CDR3: TGTGCCAGCAGCGTAGCAGGGGGGACAGTTGGAGCTAACTATGGCTACACCTTC. As protein: CASSVAGGTVGANYGYTF.

This sequence joins TRBV28 and TRBJ2-7; 10 positions agree with TRBD2. Germline-derived CDR1 and CDR2 are MDHEN and SYDVKM. The ends lost 4 bases at V and 3 bases at J; junction bases unmatched: 6. The CDR3 is 15 amino acids. CDR3 sequence (DNA): TGTGCCAGCAGTTACGGGGGACTAGCGTACTACGAGCAGTACTTC. Translated, it gives CASSYGGLAYYEQYF.

V is TRBV19 and J is TRBJ2-5; D unresolved. Germline V gene lookup returns CDR1 LNHDA and CDR2 SQIVND (reference sequence). Trimming cost V 4 bases and J 2 bases, with 8 bases left between them. The length of the CDR3 is 13 residues. The CDR3 DNA reads as TGTGCCAGTAGTAGGAGCGTTCAAGAGACCCAGTACTTC. It yields the protein CASSRSVQETQYF.

The chain links TRBV7-2 to TRBJ2-2; unclear D gene. This CDR3 contains 12 residues. The germline V gene encodes CDR1 SGHTA and CDR2 FQGNSA. V gave up 3 bases and J gave up 4 bases, with 3 bases separating them. The CDR3 reads CASSFLTGELFF. The CDR3 DNA reads as TGTGCCAGCAGCTTTCTCACCGGGGAGCTGTTTTTT.

V gene TRBV5-4 combines with J gene TRBJ2-5, with TRBD1 identical over 9 bases. The germline V gene has CDR1 SGHNT and CDR2 YYREEE (reference sequence). This CDR3 has 16 residues. The V segment lost 4 bases and the J segment 1 base; nucleotides outside the gene matches: 8. CDR3 in DNA: TGTGCCAGCAGCCCTTGGACAGGGGCTATCCAAGAGACCCAGTACTTC. Translated: CASSPWTGAIQETQYF. The full variable domain, with the rest looked up from reference TRBV5-4 and TRBJ2-5, is ETGVTQSPTHLIKTRGQQVTLRCSSQSGHNTVSWYQQALGQGPQFIFQYYREEENGRGNFPPRFSGLQFPNYSSELNVNALELDDSALYLCASSPWTGAIQETQYFGPGTRLLVL.

This clone was seen only a few times. The identical CDR3 is also encoded by other nucleotide sequences in the sample. V is TRBV2 and J is TRBJ1-5, with TRBD1 as a possible D gene (6 bases). Germline V gene sequence: CDR1 SNHLY, CDR2 FYNNEI. V lost 3 bases and J lost 2, with 8 bases in between. This CDR3 contains 14 residues. CDR3 protein: CASSERTGNQPQHF. The CDR3 DNA sequence: TGTGCCAGCAGTGAGCGGACAGGCAATCAGCCCCAGCATTTT.